The sequence of this T cell receptor (beta chain) was determined in a study of T cells after yellow fever vaccination. A 5'RACE template-switching step, the method used to make TCR cDNA, added a universal primer site and UMIs. TCRdb re-derived calls from the 5' RACE reads in MiXCR, one entry per CDR3 protein. The sample shows roughly 1,100 distinct CDR3 sequences, 9.5% to 12% of them seen only once. General study findings and limits: Most clones from primary vaccination were detected again post-booster (96% CD4, around 90% CD8).

This clonotype is medium-sized in the sample. The V and J ends lost 4 bases and 3 bases respectively, with 10 bases between them. The germline V gene has CDR1 SGHVS and CDR2 FQNEAQ. This CDR3 comprises 13 residues. The sample here was CD8+ T cells binding an NS4B(214-222) dextramer, sorted from PBMCs, taken approximately 20 days after the first yellow fever vaccination. The V call is TRBV7-8, the J call TRBJ2-7; weak D call: TRBD2 (5 bases). This clonotype was sampled from a man between 18 and 35 years old who received the YFV17D yellow fever vaccine. This chain's CDR3 is CASSSGGVYEQYF. CDR3 DNA sequence: TGTGCCAGCAGCTCCGGAGGCGTCTACGAGCAGTACTTC.